This T cell receptor beta chain came from a study of T cell responses to AZD1222 COVID-19 vaccine. Study-level points and caveats: Recipients of AZD1222 seropositive at baseline numbered only six or seven. Clonal diversity was possibly underestimated, and the donors were mostly white British, with more females. Two AZD1222 doses significantly raised spike-specific TCR breadth and depth over controls.

The V end was cut by 8 bases, the J end by 4 bases, with 11 bases between. From germline, CDR1 is MDHEN and CDR2 SYDVKM. The CDR3 has 12 amino acids. On this clone: What it recognizes is unknown.

Here immunoSEQ multiplex PCR was the method, and the copy in TCRdb shows in-frame clones only, minus some. This sample has about 160,000 clones; about 90% occur once, and the top ten carry around 5.5%. This receptor was obtained from an adult in good health. Sequencing was performed on peripheral blood, taken on day 0 of AZD1222 vaccination. V usage is TRBV28 and J usage is TRBJ1-2; TRBD1 might be the D (6 bases). The CDR3 DNA follows: TGTGCCAGCGGGGGCGTCGGCTATGGCTACACCTTC. It yields the protein CASGGVGYGYTF.